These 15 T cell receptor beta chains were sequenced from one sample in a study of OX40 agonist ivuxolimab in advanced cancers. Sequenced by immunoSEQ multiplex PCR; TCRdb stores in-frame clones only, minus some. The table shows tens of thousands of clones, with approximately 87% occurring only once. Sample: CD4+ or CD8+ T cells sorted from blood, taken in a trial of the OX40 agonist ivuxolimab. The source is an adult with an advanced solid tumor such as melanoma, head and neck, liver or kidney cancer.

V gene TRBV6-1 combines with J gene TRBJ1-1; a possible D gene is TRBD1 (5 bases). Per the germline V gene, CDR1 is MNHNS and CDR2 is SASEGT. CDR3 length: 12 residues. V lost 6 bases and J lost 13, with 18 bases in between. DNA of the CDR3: TGTGCCAGCAGCCTATGGGGGGGGTCCGGTTTCTTT. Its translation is CASSLWGGSGFF.

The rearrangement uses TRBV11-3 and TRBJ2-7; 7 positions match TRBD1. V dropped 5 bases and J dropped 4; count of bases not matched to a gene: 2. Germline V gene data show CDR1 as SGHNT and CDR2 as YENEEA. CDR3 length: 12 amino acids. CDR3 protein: CASSLQGYEQYF. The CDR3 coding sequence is TGTGCCAGCAGCCTACAGGGGTACGAGCAGTACTTC.

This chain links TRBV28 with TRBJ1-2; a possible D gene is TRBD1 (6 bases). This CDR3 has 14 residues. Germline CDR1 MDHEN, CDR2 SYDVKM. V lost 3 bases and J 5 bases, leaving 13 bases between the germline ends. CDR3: CASSLGGQVYGYTF. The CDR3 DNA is TGTGCCAGCAGTTTGGGGGGGCAGGTATATGGCTACACCTTC.

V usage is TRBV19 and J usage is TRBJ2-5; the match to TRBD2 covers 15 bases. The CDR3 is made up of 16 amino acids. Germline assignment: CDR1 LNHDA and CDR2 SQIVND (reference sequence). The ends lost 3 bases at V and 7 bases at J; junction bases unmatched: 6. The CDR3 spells CASSIRTSGGAATQYF. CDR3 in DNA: TGTGCCAGTAGTATTCGGACTAGCGGGGGGGCCGCGACCCAGTACTTC.

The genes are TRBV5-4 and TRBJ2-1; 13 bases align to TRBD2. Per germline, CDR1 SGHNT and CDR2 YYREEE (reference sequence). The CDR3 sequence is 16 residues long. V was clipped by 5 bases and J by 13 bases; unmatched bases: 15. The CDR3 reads CASSSQLAGGGIDQFF. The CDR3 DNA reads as TGTGCCAGCAGTTCCCAACTAGCGGGAGGGGGGATTGATCAGTTCTTC.

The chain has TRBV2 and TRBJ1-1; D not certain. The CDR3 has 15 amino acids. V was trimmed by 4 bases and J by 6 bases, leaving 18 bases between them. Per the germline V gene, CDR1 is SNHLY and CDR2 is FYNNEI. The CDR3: CASSGLGRAVAEAFF. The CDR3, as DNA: TGTGCCAGCAGTGGTCTCGGTAGGGCGGTGGCTGAAGCTTTCTTT.

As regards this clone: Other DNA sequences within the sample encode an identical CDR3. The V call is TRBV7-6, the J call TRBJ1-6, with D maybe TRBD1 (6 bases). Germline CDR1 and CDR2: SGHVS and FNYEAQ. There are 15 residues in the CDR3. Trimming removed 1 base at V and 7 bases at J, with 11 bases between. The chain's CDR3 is CASSLGRGLNSPLHF. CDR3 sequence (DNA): TGTGCCAGCAGCTTAGGAAGGGGGTTAAATTCACCCCTCCACTTT. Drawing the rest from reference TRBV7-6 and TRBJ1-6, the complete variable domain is GAGVSQSPRYKVTKRGQDVALRCDPISGHVSLYWYRQALGQGPEFLTYFNYEAQQDKSGLPNDRFSAERPEGSISTLTIQRTEQRDSAMYRCASSLGRGLNSPLHFGNGTRLTVT.

In DNA form, the CDR3 reads TGTGCCAGCACGGGGACAGGGTCAACGCCCCAGTTCTTC. Its protein product is CASTGTGSTPQFF. The chain has TRBV7-2 and TRBJ2-1, with TRBD1 matching 9 bases. CDR1 is SGHTA, CDR2 FQGNSA, per germline. The CDR3 covers 13 residues. V lost 7 bases and J lost 13; bases outside the gene matches: 11.

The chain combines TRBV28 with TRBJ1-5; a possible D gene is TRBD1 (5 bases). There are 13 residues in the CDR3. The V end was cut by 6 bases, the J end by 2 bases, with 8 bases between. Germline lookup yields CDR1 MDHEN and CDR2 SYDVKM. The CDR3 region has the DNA TGTGCCAGCAGCGGGGGTGGCAATCAGCCCCAGCATTTT. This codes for CASSGGGNQPQHF.

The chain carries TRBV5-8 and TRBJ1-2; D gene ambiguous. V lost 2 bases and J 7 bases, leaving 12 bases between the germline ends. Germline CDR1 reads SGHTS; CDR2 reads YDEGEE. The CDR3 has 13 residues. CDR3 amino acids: CASSFGYLGGYTF. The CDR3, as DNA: TGTGCCAGCAGCTTCGGCTACCTTGGTGGCTACACCTTC.

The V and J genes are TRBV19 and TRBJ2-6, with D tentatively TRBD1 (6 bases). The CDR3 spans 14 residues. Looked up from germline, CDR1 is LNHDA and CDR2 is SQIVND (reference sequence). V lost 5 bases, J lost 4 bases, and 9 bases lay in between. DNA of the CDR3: TGTGCCAGTAGTCAGGGGCTGGGGGCCAACGTCCTGACTTTC. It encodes CASSQGLGANVLTF.

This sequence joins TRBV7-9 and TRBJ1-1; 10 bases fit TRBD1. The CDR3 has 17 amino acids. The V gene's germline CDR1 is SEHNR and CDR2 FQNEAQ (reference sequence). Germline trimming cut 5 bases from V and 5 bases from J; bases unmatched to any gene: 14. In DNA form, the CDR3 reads TGTGCCAGCAGCCAACGAAGGGACAGGGGAACAAAAACTGAAGCTTTCTTT. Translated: CASSQRRDRGTKTEAFF.

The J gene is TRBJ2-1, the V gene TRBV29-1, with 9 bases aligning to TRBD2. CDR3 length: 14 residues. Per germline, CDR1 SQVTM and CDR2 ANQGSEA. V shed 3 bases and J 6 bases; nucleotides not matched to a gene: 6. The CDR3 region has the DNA TGCAGCGTTGAGCGGGGGGGGAATTCCAATGAGCAGTTCTTC. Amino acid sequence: CSVERGGNSNEQFF.

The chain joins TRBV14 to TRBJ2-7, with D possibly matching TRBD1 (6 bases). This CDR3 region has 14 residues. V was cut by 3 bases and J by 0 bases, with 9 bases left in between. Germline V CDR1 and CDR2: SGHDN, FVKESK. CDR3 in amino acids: CASSQAGVSYEQYF. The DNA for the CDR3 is TGTGCCAGCAGCCAGGCAGGGGTCTCCTACGAGCAGTACTTC.

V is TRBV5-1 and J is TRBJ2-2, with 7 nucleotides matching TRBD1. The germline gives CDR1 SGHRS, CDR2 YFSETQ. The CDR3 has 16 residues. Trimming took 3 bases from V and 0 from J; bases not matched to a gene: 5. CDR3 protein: CASSSSGTANTGELFF. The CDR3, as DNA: TGCGCCAGCAGCTCGTCCGGGACAGCGAACACCGGGGAGCTGTTTTTT. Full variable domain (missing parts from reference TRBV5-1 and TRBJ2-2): KAGVTQTPRYLIKTRGQQVTLSCSPISGHRSVSWYQQTPGQGLQFLFEYFSETQRNKGNFPGRFSGRQFSNSRSEMNVSTLELGDSALYLCASSSSGTANTGELFFGEGSRLTVL.